This T cell receptor (beta chain) was recorded in a study of siplizumab effects on memory and regulatory T cells. General study points: Memory cells seemed less diverse than naive T cells, which also seemed major contributors to the alloresponse.

This clone occurred once. Its matching antigen is unknown. Profiled with immunoSEQ multiplex PCR; TCRdb holds only in-frame clones, not every one. The sample consists of approximately 100,000 clones, more than 85% of them appearing once. The sequenced sample consisted of CD4+ T cells sorted from blood. The clonotype was recovered from a human donor in good health. Some clones in this sample may be carry-over from other donors' samples.

The CDR3 DNA follows: TGTGCCAGCAGGGAGGTAGAAGAGACCCAGTACTTC. It is translated as CASREVEETQYF. The chain is built from TRBV28 and TRBJ2-5, with a tentative D call TRBD2 (5 bases). V lost 6 bases and J lost 3, with 8 bases in between. Germline loops: CDR1 MDHEN, CDR2 SYDVKM. This CDR3 comprises 12 residues.